One and the same sample provided the 29 T cell receptor beta chains below, sequenced in a study of shared clonotypes between healthy human individuals. Sequenced by immunoSEQ multiplex PCR; TCRdb stores in-frame clones only, minus some. The table lists under 1,100,000 clones, roughly 74% of them singletons. Sequenced sample: memory CD4+ T cells from PBMCs. Subset indicated: CD45RA-negative fraction. The receptors derive from a man between 18 and 29 years old in good health. Some clones in this sample may be carry-over from other donors' samples.

The chain is built from TRBV4-1 and TRBJ2-2; D is tentatively TRBD1 or TRBD2 (5 bases each). Per the germline V gene, CDR1 is MGHRA and CDR2 is YSYEKL. V was shortened by 3 bases and J by 7 bases, with 15 bases between the two germline ends. The CDR3 length is 15 residues. This CDR3 reads CASSQGPARGGELFF. As DNA, the CDR3 is TGCGCCAGCAGCCAGGGTCCCGCGAGGGGCGGGGAGCTGTTTTTT.

The V gene is TRBV27, the J gene TRBJ2-6, with 9 nucleotides matching TRBD1. Germline V gene sequence: CDR1 MNHEY, CDR2 SMNVEV (reference sequence). V gave up 10 bases and J gave up 2 bases; unmatched junction bases: 12. The CDR3 loop spans 17 amino acids. This CDR3 reads CANRNRDRVAGANVLTF. CDR3 DNA sequence: TGTGCCAACAGAAACCGGGACAGGGTAGCTGGGGCCAACGTCCTGACTTTC.

The V gene is TRBV15, the J gene TRBJ2-4; D ambiguous. Looked up from germline, CDR1 is LNHNV and CDR2 is YYDKDF (reference sequence). V dropped 3 bases and J dropped 0 bases, with 12 bases sitting between them. The length of the CDR3 is 16 residues. The CDR3, as DNA: TGTGCCACCAGCAGGGATACAGACCTAGCCAAAAACATTCAGTACTTC. Translation: CATSRDTDLAKNIQYF.

The chain joins TRBV7-2 to TRBJ1-1; perhaps TRBD1 as D (6 bases). The CDR3 consists of 16 residues. Germline V gives CDR1 SGHTA, CDR2 FQGNSA. The V end was cut by 2 bases, the J end by 0 bases, with 13 bases between. For the CDR3, the DNA is TGTGCCAGCAGCTTATTAGGGGGGGCTCTGAACACTGAAGCTTTCTTT. Its translation: CASSLLGGALNTEAFF.

There are a few counts of this clone. J is TRBJ2-1 and V is TRBV5-1, with TRBD2 matching 10 bases. Germline V CDR1 and CDR2: SGHRS, YFSETQ. V shed 1 base, J shed 0 bases, and the junction held 1 base outside the gene matches. This CDR3 has 16 residues. In nucleotides, the CDR3 is TGCGCCAGCAGCTTGCCTAGCGGGAGCTCCTACAATGAGCAGTTCTTC. Translating it yields CASSLPSGSSYNEQFF.

The chain employs TRBV6-5 and TRBJ2-3; TRBD2 is a possible D gene (5 bases). Trimming took off 0 bases at V and 0 bases at J, with 10 bases between the two ends. Germline V gene data show CDR1 as MNHEY and CDR2 as SVGAGI. CDR3 size: 16 residues. Here the CDR3 reads CASSYSLAASTDTQYF. DNA for the CDR3: TGTGCCAGCAGTTACTCGCTAGCAGCTAGCACAGATACGCAGTATTTT.

Regarding this clone: As the CDR3 is not closed by the conserved phenylalanine or tryptophan, this likely results from a read error. It is unclear where the CDR3 begins or ends on the DNA, so no DNA is shown, and the CDR3 is as TCRdb lists it. The chain has TRBV6-1 and TRBJ1-2. CDR1 is MNHNS, CDR2 SASEGT, per germline. Ends included, the CDR3 has 12 residues. CDR3 sequence: CASSEAQRVFLL.

This clone came up many times. The CDR3 nucleotides read TGCAGCGTTGATATCGCCCCCCTGGATACGCAGTATTTT. This sequence encodes CSVDIAPLDTQYF. The rearrangement joins TRBV29-1 to TRBJ2-3; D is unresolved. From germline, CDR1 is SQVTM and CDR2 ANQGSEA. CDR3 length: 13 residues. Trimming pared 3 bases from V and 6 bases from J, leaving 13 bases between.

This clone has only one observation. The rearrangement links TRBV7-9 to TRBJ2-5; 12 nucleotides align to TRBD2. The CDR3 consists of 16 residues. Unmatched junction bases numbered 6, after V lost 3 bases and J lost 4 bases. From germline, CDR1 is SEHNR and CDR2 FQNEAQ (reference sequence). CDR3 loop: CASSFFASGRGETQYF. CDR3 in DNA: TGTGCCAGCAGCTTTTTCGCTAGCGGGAGGGGAGAGACCCAGTACTTC.

V gene TRBV2 combines with J gene TRBJ1-4; D is undetermined. The CDR3 length is 14 residues. V lost 4 bases and J lost 0, with 6 bases in between. The germline V gene has CDR1 SNHLY and CDR2 FYNNEI. This CDR3 reads CASSGGSTNEKLFF. The CDR3 DNA follows: TGTGCCAGCAGTGGGGGATCAACTAATGAAAAACTGTTTTTT.

The V call is TRBV7-6, the J call TRBJ2-7, with D hard to call. This CDR3 region has 10 residues. Trimming removed 10 bases at V and 2 bases at J, with 6 bases between. Germline CDR1 SGHVS, CDR2 FNYEAQ. CDR3 coding DNA: TGTGCCATACCCACCTACGAGCAGTACTTC. Protein product: CAIPTYEQYF.

The chain has TRBV7-9 and TRBJ1-4; D is undetermined. V lost 3 bases and J 5 bases, leaving 7 bases between the germline ends. CDR3 size: 13 residues. Germline CDR1 and CDR2: SEHNR and FQNEAQ (reference sequence). The CDR3 DNA reads TGTGCCAGCAGCTTCCCGGCCAATGAAAAACTGTTTTTT. Translated, it gives CASSFPANEKLFF.

This clone was detected only a few times. This chain joins TRBV27 and TRBJ1-2, with 7 nucleotides matching TRBD1. V was clipped by 1 base and J by 0 bases; unmatched bases: 5. This CDR3 spans 16 amino acids. The germline gives CDR1 MNHEY, CDR2 SMNVEV (reference sequence). CDR3 nucleotide sequence: TGTGCCAGCAGTTTATTGGCGACAGGGTCTAACTATGGCTACACCTTC. Its protein is CASSLLATGSNYGYTF.

This clone was seen a single time. Other DNA variants within this sample encode the same CDR3. This chain joins TRBV5-1 and TRBJ1-5; tentatively, D is TRBD1 (5 bases). CDR3 size: 15 residues. Germline assignment: CDR1 SGHRS and CDR2 YFSETQ. Trimming removed 0 bases at V and 7 bases at J, with 14 bases between. The DNA of the CDR3 is TGCGCCAGCAGCTTGGCGGGGCAGGCGGGACAGCCCCAGCATTTT. It codes for CASSLAGQAGQPQHF.

The gene calls are TRBV28 and TRBJ1-4; D uncertain. The germline V gene encodes CDR1 MDHEN and CDR2 SYDVKM. V was pared by 6 bases and J by 5 bases, with 13 bases between. This CDR3 is 14 amino acids long. CDR3 in amino acids: CASSTRGLNEKLFF. For the CDR3, the DNA is TGTGCCAGCAGCACACGAGGCCTAAATGAAAAACTGTTTTTT. Filled out from reference TRBV28 and TRBJ1-4, the complete variable domain reads DVKVTQSSRYLVKRTGEKVFLECVQDMDHENMFWYRQDPGLGLRLIYFSYDVKMKEKGDIPEGYSVSREKKERFSLILESASTNQTSMYLCASSTRGLNEKLFFGSGTQLSVL.

This chain links TRBV7-2 with TRBJ2-7, with 7 bases aligning to TRBD1. Trimming cost V 5 bases and J 0 bases; bases outside gene matches: 7. The CDR3 is made up of 15 amino acids. CDR1 is SGHTA and CDR2 is FQGNSA in the germline V gene. CDR3 in amino acids: CASSPYRDSSYEQYF. In DNA form, the CDR3 reads TGTGCCAGCAGCCCCTACCGGGACAGCTCCTACGAGCAGTACTTC.

The chain links TRBV2 to TRBJ1-1, with TRBD1 matching over 9 bases. The CDR3 length is 14 residues. Germline V gene lookup returns CDR1 SNHLY and CDR2 FYNNEI. The V and J ends lost 6 bases and 8 bases, in that order; junction bases with no gene match: 10. The CDR3: CASRGQGTLSEAFF. The CDR3, as DNA: TGTGCCAGCAGGGGACAGGGAACTTTATCCGAAGCTTTCTTT. Supplemented by reference TRBV2 and TRBJ1-1, the full variable domain reads EPEVTQTPSHQVTQMGQEVILRCVPISNHLYFYWYRQILGQKVEFLVSFYNNEISEKSEIFDDQFSVERPDGSNFTLKIRSTKLEDSAMYFCASRGQGTLSEAFFGQGTRLTVV.

Concerning this clone: The junction differs from germline at one of its ends, possibly a read error. The gene calls are TRBV7-8 and TRBJ2-7, with D possibly matching TRBD1 (5 bases). This CDR3 contains 13 residues. The V gene's germline CDR1 is SGHVS and CDR2 FQNEAQ. The CDR3 sequence is CASSLGAGTGDFF. In DNA form, the CDR3 reads TGTGCCAGCAGCTTAGGGGCTGGAACAGGAGATTTCTTC.

There are a few counts of this clone. The V gene is TRBV25-1, the J gene TRBJ1-4, with TRBD1 identical over 9 bases. The germline V gene has CDR1 MGHDK and CDR2 SYGVNS. This CDR3 has 14 residues. V lost 4 bases to trimming and J lost 5 bases; unmatched junction nucleotides: 2. CDR3 region: CASSVGTGNEKLFF. CDR3 coding DNA: TGTGCCAGCAGTGTCGGGACAGGGAATGAAAAACTGTTTTTT.

Only a few counts were recorded for this clone. This chain connects TRBV20-1 to TRBJ2-7, with D hard to call. CDR1 DFQATT and CDR2 SNEGSKA come from the germline V gene (reference sequence). The V and J ends lost 3 bases and 5 bases respectively, with 8 bases between them. This CDR3 spans 11 amino acids. The CDR3 is CSARVVNEQYF. The CDR3 DNA follows: TGCAGTGCTAGGGTGGTTAACGAGCAGTACTTC.

This clone occurred once. J is TRBJ2-3 and V is TRBV27, with D tentatively TRBD1 (6 bases). Per germline, CDR1 MNHEY and CDR2 SMNVEV (reference sequence). This CDR3 has 16 amino acids. The germline V and J ends were trimmed by 6 bases and 2 bases, with 18 bases remaining between them. The CDR3 nucleotides read TGTGCCAGCAGGGGGGAACAGGGCTCCCTCACAGATACGCAGTATTTT. Translated: CASRGEQGSLTDTQYF.

In regard to this clone: A junction end diverges from the germline sequence, so it may reflect a read error. This chain connects TRBV14 to TRBJ2-2; the D is unclear. Per the germline V gene, CDR1 is SGHDN and CDR2 is FVKESK. The CDR3 is made up of 14 amino acids. The CDR3 DNA sequence: TGTGCCAGCAGCCCAAAGATGAACGCCGGGGAGCTGTTTTTT. Protein: CASSPKMNAGELFF.

This clone appeared a few times. The V gene is TRBV6-6, the J gene TRBJ1-2, with 7 bases fitting TRBD1. With V trimmed by 6 bases and J by 3 bases, 7 bases remained unmatched. The CDR3 spans 14 residues. Germline-derived CDR1 and CDR2 are MNHNY and SVGAGI (reference sequence). CDR3 bases: TGTGCCAGCAGCCCAGGGACAGCACACTATGGCTACACCTTC. This codes for CASSPGTAHYGYTF.

The chain employs TRBV6-6 and TRBJ2-3; weak D call: TRBD1 (6 bases). This CDR3 contains 14 residues. Trimming took off 7 bases at V and 1 base at J, with 12 bases between the two ends. Looked up from germline, CDR1 is MNHNY and CDR2 is SVGAGI (reference sequence). CDR3 coding DNA: TGTGCCAGCATCAGAGGGGGAGGCACAGATACGCAGTATTTT. It codes for CASIRGGGTDTQYF.

The chain is built from TRBV4-1 and TRBJ2-7, with TRBD2 identical over 7 bases. V lost 0 bases, J lost 6 bases, and 11 bases stayed unmatched. Germline CDR1 reads MGHRA; CDR2 reads YSYEKL. The CDR3 spans 16 residues. CDR3 in amino acids: CASSQDTRAGVFEQYF. The DNA for the CDR3 is TGCGCCAGCAGCCAAGATACGAGGGCGGGAGTTTTCGAGCAGTACTTC.

This clone was detected a few times. Additional DNA sequences in this sample encode the identical CDR3. The chain carries TRBV7-9 and TRBJ2-2; D could derive from TRBD1 or TRBD2 (5 bases each). Germline V gene sequence: CDR1 SEHNR, CDR2 FQNEAQ (reference sequence). The CDR3 sequence is 15 residues long. The V and J ends lost 6 bases and 2 bases respectively, with 13 bases between them. The CDR3 DNA reads as TGTGCCAGCAGACCCGGGACGGCAAACACCGGGGAGCTGTTTTTT. It specifies CASRPGTANTGELFF.

The chain has TRBV4-3 and TRBJ2-5; 7 bases are shared with TRBD2. This CDR3 region has 15 residues. Per germline, CDR1 LGHNA and CDR2 YSLEER. The V segment lost 5 bases and the J segment 0 bases; nucleotides outside the gene matches: 6. CDR3 amino acids: CASSGGRGNQETQYF. As DNA, the CDR3 is TGCGCCAGCAGCGGCGGGAGAGGGAACCAAGAGACCCAGTACTTC.

Concerning this clone: At the DNA level, this CDR3 is encoded by other sequences in the same sample as well. The gene calls are TRBV5-1 and TRBJ2-2; D unclear. Trimming cost V 0 bases and J 6 bases, with 9 bases left between them. The germline CDR1 and CDR2 sequences are SGHRS and YFSETQ. The length of the CDR3 is 14 residues. Here the CDR3 reads CASSLDPGAGELFF. CDR3 in DNA: TGCGCCAGCAGCTTGGACCCGGGCGCCGGGGAGCTGTTTTTT.

V is TRBV5-1 and J is TRBJ2-5; 12 nucleotides line up with TRBD2. The length of the CDR3 is 16 residues. J was trimmed by 5 bases and V by 3 bases; bases with no gene match: 8. The germline gives CDR1 SGHRS, CDR2 YFSETQ. CDR3 DNA: TGCGCCAGCAGCTCCCTAGCGGGAGGGCCGGGGGAGACCCAGTACTTC. Protein: CASSSLAGGPGETQYF.